This T cell receptor beta chain is drawn from a study of T-cell reconstitution after alpha-beta-depleted transplantation in children. The library targeted TCRbeta and was prepared with unique molecular identifiers. TCRdb ran MiXCR on the PCR reads and lists one entry per CDR3 protein. The profile covers over 550,000 distinct CDR3 sequences, with under 12% appearing a single time and 4% to 5% taken by the ten largest. The CDR3 runs to 15 residues. Trimming removed 4 bases from V and 4 bases from J, with 16 bases in between. Germline V gene lookup returns CDR1 MGHDK and CDR2 SYGVNS. This clonotype was counted a few times.

This sequence joins TRBV25-1 and TRBJ2-5; possible D gene TRBD2, 6 bases. The sequence was collected from a human donor who donated a stem cell graft to a child with acute myeloid leukemia. Sequencing used PBMCs from the stem cell graft donor, obtained from the stem cell graft. This CDR3 is CASSVGLALLETQYF. The CDR3 nucleotides read TGTGCCAGCAGTGTGGGGCTAGCGCTATTAGAGACCCAGTACTTC.